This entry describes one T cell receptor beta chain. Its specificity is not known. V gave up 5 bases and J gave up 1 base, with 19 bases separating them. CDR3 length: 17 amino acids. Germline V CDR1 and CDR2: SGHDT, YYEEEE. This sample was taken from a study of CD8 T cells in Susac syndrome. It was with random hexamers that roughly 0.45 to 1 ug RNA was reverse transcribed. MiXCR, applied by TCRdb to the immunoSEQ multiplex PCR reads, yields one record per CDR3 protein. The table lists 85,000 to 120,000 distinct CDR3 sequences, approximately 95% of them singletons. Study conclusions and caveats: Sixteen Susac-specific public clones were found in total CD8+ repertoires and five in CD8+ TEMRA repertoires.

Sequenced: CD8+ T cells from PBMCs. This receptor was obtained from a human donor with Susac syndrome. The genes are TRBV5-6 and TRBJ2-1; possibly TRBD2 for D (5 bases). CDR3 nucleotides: TGTGCCAGCAGGGATGGCCCCTATAGCGCATCCTACAATGAGCAGTTCTTC. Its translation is CASRDGPYSASYNEQFF.